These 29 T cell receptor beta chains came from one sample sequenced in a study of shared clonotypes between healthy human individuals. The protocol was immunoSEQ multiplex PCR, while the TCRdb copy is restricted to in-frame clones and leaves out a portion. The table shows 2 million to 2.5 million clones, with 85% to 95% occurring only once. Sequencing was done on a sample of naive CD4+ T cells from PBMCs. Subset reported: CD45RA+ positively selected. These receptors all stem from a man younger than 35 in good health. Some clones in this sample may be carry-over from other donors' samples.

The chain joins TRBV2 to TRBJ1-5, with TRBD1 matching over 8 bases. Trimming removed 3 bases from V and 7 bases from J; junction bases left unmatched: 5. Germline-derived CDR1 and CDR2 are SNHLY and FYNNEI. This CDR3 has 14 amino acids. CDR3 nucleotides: TGTGCCAGCAGTGATCTTTCAGGGGGCCAGCCCCAGCATTTT. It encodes CASSDLSGGQPQHF.

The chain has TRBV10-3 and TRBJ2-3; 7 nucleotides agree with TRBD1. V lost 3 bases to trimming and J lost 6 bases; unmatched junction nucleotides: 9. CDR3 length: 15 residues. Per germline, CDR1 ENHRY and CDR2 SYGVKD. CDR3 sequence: CAISDKGTVGDTQYF. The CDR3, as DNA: TGTGCCATCAGTGATAAAGGGACAGTGGGGGATACGCAGTATTTT.

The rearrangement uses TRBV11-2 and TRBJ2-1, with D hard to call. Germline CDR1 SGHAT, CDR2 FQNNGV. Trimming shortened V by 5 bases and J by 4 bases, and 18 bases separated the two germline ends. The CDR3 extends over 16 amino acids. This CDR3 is CASSRVGLVNYNEQFF. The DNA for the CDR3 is TGTGCCAGCAGCCGCGTGGGCCTCGTGAATTACAATGAGCAGTTCTTC.

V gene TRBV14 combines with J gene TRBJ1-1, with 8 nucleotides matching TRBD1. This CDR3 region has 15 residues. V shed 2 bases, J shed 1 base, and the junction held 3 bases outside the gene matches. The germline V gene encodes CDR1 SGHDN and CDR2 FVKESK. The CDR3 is CASSQLGTGNTEAFF. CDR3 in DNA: TGTGCCAGCAGCCAACTTGGGACAGGGAACACTGAAGCTTTCTTT.

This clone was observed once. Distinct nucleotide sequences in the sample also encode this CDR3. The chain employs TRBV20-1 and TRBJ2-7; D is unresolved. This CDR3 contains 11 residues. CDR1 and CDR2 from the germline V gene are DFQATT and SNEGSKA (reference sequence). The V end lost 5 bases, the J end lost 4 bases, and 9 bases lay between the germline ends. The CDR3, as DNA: TGCAGTGCTGGCAAGCTGTACGAGCAGTACTTC. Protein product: CSAGKLYEQYF.

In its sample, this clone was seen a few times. The CDR3 DNA is TGTGCCAGCAGTGATAGGACTAGCGCAGGTACGAGGCAGTACTTC. Its protein product is CASSDRTSAGTRQYF. The chain employs TRBV2 and TRBJ2-7; 9 bases are a match to TRBD2. Trimming removed 3 bases from V and 9 bases from J; junction bases left unmatched: 12. The CDR3 spans 15 residues. Per germline, CDR1 SNHLY and CDR2 FYNNEI.

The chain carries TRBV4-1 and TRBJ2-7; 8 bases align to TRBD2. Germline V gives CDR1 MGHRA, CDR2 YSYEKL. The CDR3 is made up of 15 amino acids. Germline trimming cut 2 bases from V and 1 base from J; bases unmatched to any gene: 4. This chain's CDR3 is CASSQTSGMSYEQYF. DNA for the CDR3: TGCGCCAGCAGCCAAACTAGCGGAATGTCCTACGAGCAGTACTTC.

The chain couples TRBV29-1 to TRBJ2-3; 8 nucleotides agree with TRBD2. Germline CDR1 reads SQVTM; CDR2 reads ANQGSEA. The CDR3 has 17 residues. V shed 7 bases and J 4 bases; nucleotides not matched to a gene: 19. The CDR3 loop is CSGGVRVSGSYPDTQYF. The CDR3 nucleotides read TGCAGCGGGGGGGTTCGTGTAAGCGGGAGCTACCCAGATACGCAGTATTTT.

The CDR3 here is CASSLGQGITYEQYF. The CDR3 region has the DNA TGTGCCAGCAGCTTGGGGCAGGGGATAACCTACGAGCAGTACTTC. V is TRBV5-6 and J is TRBJ2-7; D perhaps matches TRBD1 (6 bases). Trimming cost V 0 bases and J 2 bases, with 12 bases left between them. The CDR3 covers 15 residues. CDR1 SGHDT and CDR2 YYEEEE come from the germline V gene.

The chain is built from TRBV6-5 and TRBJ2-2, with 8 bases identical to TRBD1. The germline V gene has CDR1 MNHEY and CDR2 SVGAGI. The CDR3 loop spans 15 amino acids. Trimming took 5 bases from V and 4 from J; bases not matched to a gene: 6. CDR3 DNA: TGTGCCAGCAGTCCTACAGGGGGGAGCACCGGGGAGCTGTTTTTT. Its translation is CASSPTGGSTGELFF.

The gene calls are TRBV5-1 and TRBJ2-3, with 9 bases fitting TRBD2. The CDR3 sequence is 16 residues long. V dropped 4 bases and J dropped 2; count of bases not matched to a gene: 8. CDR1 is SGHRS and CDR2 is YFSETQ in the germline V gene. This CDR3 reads CASSTGLAPNTDTQYF. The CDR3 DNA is TGCGCCAGCAGCACGGGACTAGCACCAAACACAGATACGCAGTATTTT.

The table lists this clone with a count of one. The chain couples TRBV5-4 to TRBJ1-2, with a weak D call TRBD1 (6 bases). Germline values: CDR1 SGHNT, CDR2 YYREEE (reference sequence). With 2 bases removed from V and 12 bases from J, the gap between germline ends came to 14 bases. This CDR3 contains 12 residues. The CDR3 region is CASSLLGTSDTF. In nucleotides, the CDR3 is TGTGCCAGCAGCTTACTTGGGACATCTGACACCTTC.

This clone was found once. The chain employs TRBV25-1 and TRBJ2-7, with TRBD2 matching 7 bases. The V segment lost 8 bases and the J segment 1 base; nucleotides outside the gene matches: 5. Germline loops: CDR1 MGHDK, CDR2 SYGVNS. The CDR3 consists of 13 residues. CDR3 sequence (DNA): TGTGCCAGCGGGAGGGCCGGTTCCTACGAGCAGTACTTC. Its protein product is CASGRAGSYEQYF.

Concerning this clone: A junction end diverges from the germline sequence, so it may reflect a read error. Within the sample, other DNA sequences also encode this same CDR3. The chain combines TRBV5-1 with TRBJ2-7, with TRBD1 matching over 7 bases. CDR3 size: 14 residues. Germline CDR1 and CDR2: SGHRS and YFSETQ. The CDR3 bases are TGCGCCAGCAGCTGGGGTCCTCAAGGGGGCGAGCAATACTTC. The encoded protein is CASSWGPQGGEQYF.

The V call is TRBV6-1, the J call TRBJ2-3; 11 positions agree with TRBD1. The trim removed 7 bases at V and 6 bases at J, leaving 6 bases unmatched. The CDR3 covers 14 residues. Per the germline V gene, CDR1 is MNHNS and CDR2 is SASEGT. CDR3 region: CASNPGQGVDTQYF. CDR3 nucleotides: TGTGCCAGCAACCCGGGACAGGGGGTGGATACGCAGTATTTT.

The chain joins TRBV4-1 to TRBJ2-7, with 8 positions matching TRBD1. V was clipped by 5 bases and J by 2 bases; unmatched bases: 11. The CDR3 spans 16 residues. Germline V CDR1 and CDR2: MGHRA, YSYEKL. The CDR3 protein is CASSANPSGQAYEQYF. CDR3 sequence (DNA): TGCGCCAGCAGCGCCAACCCCTCGGGACAGGCCTACGAGCAGTACTTC.

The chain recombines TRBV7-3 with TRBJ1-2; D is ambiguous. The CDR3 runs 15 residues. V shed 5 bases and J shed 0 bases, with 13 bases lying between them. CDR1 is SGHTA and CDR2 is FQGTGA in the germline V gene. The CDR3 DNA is TGTGCCAGCAGCCCGGACGGCGATTCTAACTATGGCTACACCTTC. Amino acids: CASSPDGDSNYGYTF. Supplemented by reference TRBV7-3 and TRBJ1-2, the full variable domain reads GAGVSQTPSNKVTEKGKYVELRCDPISGHTALYWYRQSLGQGPEFLIYFQGTGAADDSGLPNDRFFAVRPEGSVSTLKIQRTERGDSAVYLCASSPDGDSNYGYTFGSGTRLTVV.

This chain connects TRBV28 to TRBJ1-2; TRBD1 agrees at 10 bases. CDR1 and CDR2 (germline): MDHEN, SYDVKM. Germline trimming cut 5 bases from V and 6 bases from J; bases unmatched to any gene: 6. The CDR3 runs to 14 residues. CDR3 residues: CASSRQGAHHGYTF. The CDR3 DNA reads TGTGCCAGCAGTCGACAGGGGGCGCATCATGGCTACACCTTC.

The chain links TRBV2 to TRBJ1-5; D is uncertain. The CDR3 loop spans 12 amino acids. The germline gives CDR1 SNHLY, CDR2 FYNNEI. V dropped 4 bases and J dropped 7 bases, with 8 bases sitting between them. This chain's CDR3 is CASSGQMQPQHF. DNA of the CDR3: TGTGCCAGCAGTGGGCAGATGCAGCCCCAGCATTTT. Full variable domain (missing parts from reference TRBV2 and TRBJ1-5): EPEVTQTPSHQVTQMGQEVILRCVPISNHLYFYWYRQILGQKVEFLVSFYNNEISEKSEIFDDQFSVERPDGSNFTLKIRSTKLEDSAMYFCASSGQMQPQHFGDGTRLSIL.

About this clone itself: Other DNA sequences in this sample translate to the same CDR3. CDR3 region: CASSPTGGSNQPQHF. The CDR3 DNA follows: TGTGCCAGCTCACCTACAGGGGGTTCCAATCAGCCCCAGCATTTT. The rearrangement joins TRBV18 to TRBJ1-5, with 8 bases aligning to TRBD1. This CDR3 has 15 residues. In germline, CDR1 is KGHSH, CDR2 LQKENI. Germline trimming cut 3 bases from V and 3 bases from J; bases unmatched to any gene: 4. The entire variable domain, with the rest obtained from reference TRBV18 and TRBJ1-5, is as follows: NAGVMQNPRHLVRRRGQEARLRCSPMKGHSHVYWYRQLPEEGLKFMVYLQKENIIDESGMPKERFSAEFPKEGPSILRIQQVVRGDSAAYFCASSPTGGSNQPQHFGDGTRLSIL.

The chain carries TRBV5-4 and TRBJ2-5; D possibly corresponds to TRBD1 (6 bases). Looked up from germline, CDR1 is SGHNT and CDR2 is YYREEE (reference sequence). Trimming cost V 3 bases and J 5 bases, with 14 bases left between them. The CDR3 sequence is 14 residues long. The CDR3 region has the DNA TGTGCCAGCAGCTCACAACAGGGATACGAGACCCAGTACTTC. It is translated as CASSSQQGYETQYF.

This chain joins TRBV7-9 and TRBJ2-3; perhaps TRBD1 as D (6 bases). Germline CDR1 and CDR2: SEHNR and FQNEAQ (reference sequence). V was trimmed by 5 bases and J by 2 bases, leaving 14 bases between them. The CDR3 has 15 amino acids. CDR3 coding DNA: TGTGCCAGCAGCGAGATGACAGGACCCACAGATACGCAGTATTTT. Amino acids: CASSEMTGPTDTQYF.

CDR3: CASSLLEPGDEKLFF. In DNA form, the CDR3 reads TGCGCCAGCAGCTTATTGGAGCCGGGGGATGAAAAACTGTTTTTT. The chain combines TRBV5-1 with TRBJ1-4; tentatively, D is TRBD1 (5 bases). V gave up 2 bases and J gave up 6 bases, with 14 bases separating them. CDR3 length: 15 amino acids. Germline V gives CDR1 SGHRS, CDR2 YFSETQ.

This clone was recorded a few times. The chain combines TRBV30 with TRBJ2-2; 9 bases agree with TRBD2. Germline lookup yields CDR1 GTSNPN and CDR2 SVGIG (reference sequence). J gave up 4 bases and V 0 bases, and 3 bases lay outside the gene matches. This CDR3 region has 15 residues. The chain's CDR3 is CAWSVLAGSTGELFF. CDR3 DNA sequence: TGTGCCTGGAGTGTTCTAGCGGGAAGCACCGGGGAGCTGTTTTTT.

The CDR3 region is CASSVDRDTEAFF. The DNA of the CDR3 is TGTGCCAGCAGCGTAGATCGGGACACTGAAGCTTTCTTT. V usage is TRBV9 and J usage is TRBJ1-1; D unresolved. V lost 0 bases, J lost 3 bases, and 6 bases lay in between. Germline V gives CDR1 SGDLS, CDR2 YYNGEE. The CDR3 consists of 13 residues.

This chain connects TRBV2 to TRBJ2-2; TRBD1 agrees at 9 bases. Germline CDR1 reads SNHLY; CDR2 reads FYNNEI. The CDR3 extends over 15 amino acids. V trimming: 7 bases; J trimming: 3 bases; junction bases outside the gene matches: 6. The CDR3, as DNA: TGTGCCAGCATGGCCCGGACAGGGGACACCGGGGAGCTGTTTTTT. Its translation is CASMARTGDTGELFF.

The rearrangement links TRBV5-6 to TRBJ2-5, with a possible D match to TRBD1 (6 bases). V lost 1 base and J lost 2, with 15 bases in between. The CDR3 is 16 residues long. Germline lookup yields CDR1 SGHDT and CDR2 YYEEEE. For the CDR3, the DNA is TGTGCCAGCAGCTTGAACCCAGGGGTCACTCAAGAGACCCAGTACTTC. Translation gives CASSLNPGVTQETQYF.

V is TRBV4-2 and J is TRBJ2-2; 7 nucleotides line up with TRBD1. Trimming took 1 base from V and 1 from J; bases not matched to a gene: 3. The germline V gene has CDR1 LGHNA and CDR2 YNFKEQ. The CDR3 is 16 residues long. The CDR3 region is CASSQAQGVNTGELFF. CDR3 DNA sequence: TGTGCCAGCAGCCAAGCCCAGGGGGTGAACACCGGGGAGCTGTTTTTT.

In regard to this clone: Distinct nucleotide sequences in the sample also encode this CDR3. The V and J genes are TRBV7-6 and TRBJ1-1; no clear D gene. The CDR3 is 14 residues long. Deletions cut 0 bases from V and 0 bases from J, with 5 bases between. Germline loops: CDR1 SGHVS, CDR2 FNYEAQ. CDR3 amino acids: CASSLAGVNTEAFF. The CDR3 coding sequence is TGTGCCAGCAGCTTAGCAGGAGTGAACACTGAAGCTTTCTTT.